This is a list of T cell receptor beta chains from one sample in a study of T cells in Graves' hyperthyroidism and ophthalmopathy. In TCRdb, the multiplex PCR reads were re-called with MiXCR into one record per CDR3 protein. The sample includes about 350,000 distinct CDR3 sequences, approximately 14% of them seen just once. The sequenced sample consisted of blood. The receptor set was obtained from a woman aged 30 to 39 with Graves' hyperthyroidism. Both conserved end residues are part of each CDR3. The D gene is left open where the match is weak.

d_gene | v_gene | CDR3aa
NA | TRBV5-1 | CASSLDGATEAFF
NA | TRBV28 | CATGSFSYGYTF
NA | TRBV28 | CASSQRDGSYQETQYF
NA | TRBV28 | CASDDWNLTTGREQYF
NA | TRBV29-1 | CSVEVVGGVGENTGELFF
TRBD1 | TRBV7-2 | CASSQDRENEQYF
TRBD2 | TRBV7-7 | CASSLEASGRGEQFF
NA | TRBV27 | CASSYAVTYNEQFF
TRBD2 | TRBV27 | CASSATSGRLSEQFF
TRBD2 | TRBV7-9 | CASSPRGGFSYEQYF
NA | TRBV7-8 | CASSFGGVGANVLTF
TRBD1 | TRBV12-3/TRBV12-4 | CASSTPRGSLNYNEQFF
TRBD2 | TRBV28 | CASSLLTSGRQNEQFF
TRBD2 | TRBV27 | CASSLGLAASNEQFF
TRBD1 | TRBV6-1 | CASSRTGTLNTEAFF
NA | TRBV7-9 | CASSLYRDSGAEAFF
NA | TRBV7-2 | CASSFARSDTQYF
NA | TRBV13 | CASSFARGRDSTNEKLFF
NA | TRBV6-2/TRBV6-3 | CATDPLNTGELFF
NA | TRBV7-9 | CASSPDRTTETQYF
NA | TRBV30 | CAWSLGSALYEQYF
TRBD1 | TRBV28 | CASSVQGESNQPQHF
NA | TRBV9 | CASSVDVGELFF
NA | TRBV6-2/TRBV6-3 | CASSLGALMNTEAFF
NA | TRBV24-1 | CATSDYSRGRGTQYF
NA | TRBV2 | CASSETGARNEQFF
TRBD1 | TRBV28 | CASIGTGRGGDQPQHF
NA | TRBV15 | CATSSTEKLFF
NA | TRBV5-1 | CASSFSANTGELFF
TRBD2 | TRBV30 | CAWRSTSGYTGELFF
TRBD2 | TRBV7-2 | CASSVNSGTRTNTDTQYF
NA | TRBV30 | CAWTESGPRNQPQHF
NA | TRBV20-1 | CSARDLRLEEKLFF
TRBD2 | TRBV27 | CASSQLAGGGGEQFF
TRBD2 | TRBV20-1 | CSARGGSGRYYEQYF
NA | TRBV6-1 | CASQHIDTQYF
TRBD2 | TRBV5-1 | CASSLGAAGATTDTQYF
NA | TRBV12-3/TRBV12-4 | CASSPGDLGREQYF
NA | TRBV18 | CASSPPRSSTDTQYF
NA | TRBV10-3 | CAISEPRDIIYNEQFF
TRBD2 | TRBV30 | CAWINIGGKETQYF
TRBD1 | TRBV6-2/TRBV6-3 | CASGARRGQLSSYNSPLHF
NA | TRBV7-2 | CASSRANYEQYF
NA | TRBV20-1 | CSALQTGFYGYTF
NA | TRBV18 | CASSPTVYEQYF
TRBD2 | TRBV11-2 | CASSPRTSGSGNEQFF
NA | TRBV6-2/TRBV6-3 | CASRWRDGQETQYF
TRBD2 | TRBV11-1 | CASSPTSGMQQYF
NA | TRBV27 | CASGPDIRGYTF